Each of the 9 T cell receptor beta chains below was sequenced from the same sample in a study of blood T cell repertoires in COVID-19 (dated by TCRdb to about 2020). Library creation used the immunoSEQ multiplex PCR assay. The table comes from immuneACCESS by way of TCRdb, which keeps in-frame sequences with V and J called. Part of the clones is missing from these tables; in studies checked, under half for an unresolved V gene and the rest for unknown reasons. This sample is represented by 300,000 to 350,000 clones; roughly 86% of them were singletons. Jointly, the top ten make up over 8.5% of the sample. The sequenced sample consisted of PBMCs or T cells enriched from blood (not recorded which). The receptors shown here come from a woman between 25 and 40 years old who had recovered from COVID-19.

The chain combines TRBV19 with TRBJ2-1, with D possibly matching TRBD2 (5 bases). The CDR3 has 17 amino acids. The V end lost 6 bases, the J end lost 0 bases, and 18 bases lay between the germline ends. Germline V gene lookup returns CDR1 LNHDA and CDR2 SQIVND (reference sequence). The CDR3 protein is CASRRLYQRSSYNEQFF. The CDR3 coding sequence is TGTGCCAGTAGAAGACTATATCAAAGAAGCTCCTACAATGAGCAGTTCTTC.

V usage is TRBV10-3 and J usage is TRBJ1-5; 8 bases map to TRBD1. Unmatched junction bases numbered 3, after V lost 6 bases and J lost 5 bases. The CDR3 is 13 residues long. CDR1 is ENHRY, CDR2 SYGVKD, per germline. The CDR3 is CAIRGQVDQPQHF. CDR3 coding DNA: TGTGCCATCAGGGGACAGGTAGATCAGCCCCAGCATTTT.

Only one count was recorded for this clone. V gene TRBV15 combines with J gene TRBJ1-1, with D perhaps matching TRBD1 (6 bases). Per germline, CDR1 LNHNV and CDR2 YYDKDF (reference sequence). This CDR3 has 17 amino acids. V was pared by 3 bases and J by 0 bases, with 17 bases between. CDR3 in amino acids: CATSSLTGARVNTEAFF. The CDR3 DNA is TGTGCCACCAGCAGCCTGACAGGAGCTCGCGTGAACACTGAAGCTTTCTTT.

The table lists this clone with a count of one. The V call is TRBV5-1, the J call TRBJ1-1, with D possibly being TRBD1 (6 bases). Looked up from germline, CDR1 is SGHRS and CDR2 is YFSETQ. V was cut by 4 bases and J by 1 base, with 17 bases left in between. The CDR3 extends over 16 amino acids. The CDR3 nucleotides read TGCGCCAGCAGCCCAGCTTTCTTGGGACAGAACACTGAAGCTTTCTTT. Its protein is CASSPAFLGQNTEAFF.

CDR3 in DNA: TGTGCCAGCAGCCACAGGGAATACCCGCAGGGGTTGGGCGAGCAGTACTTC. The encoded protein is CASSHREYPQGLGEQYF. J is TRBJ2-7 and V is TRBV13, with a tentative D call TRBD1 (6 bases). Trimming took 5 bases from V and 6 from J, leaving 26 bases between them. There are 17 residues in the CDR3. Germline-derived CDR1 and CDR2 are PRHDT and FYEKMQ (reference sequence).

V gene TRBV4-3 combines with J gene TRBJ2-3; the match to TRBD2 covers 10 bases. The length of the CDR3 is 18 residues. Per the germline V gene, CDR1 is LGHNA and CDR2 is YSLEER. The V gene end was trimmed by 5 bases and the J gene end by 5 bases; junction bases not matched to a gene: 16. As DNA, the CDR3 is TGCGCCAGCAGCTATAAGCCGGTGGCTAGCGGGAGTATAGATACGCAGTATTTT. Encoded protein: CASSYKPVASGSIDTQYF.

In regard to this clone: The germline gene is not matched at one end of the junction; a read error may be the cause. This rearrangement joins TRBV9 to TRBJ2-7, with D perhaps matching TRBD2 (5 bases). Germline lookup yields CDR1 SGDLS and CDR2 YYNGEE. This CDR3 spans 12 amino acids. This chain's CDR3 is CASSVGVEVPIF. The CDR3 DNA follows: TGTGCCAGCAGCGTAGGCGTGGAGGTCCCTATCTTC.

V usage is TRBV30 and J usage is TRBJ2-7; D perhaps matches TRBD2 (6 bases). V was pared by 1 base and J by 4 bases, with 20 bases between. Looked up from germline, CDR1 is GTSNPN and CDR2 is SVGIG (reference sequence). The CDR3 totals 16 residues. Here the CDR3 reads CAWSAEEAGSFYEQYF. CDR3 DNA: TGTGCCTGGAGTGCCGAGGAGGCGGGATCTTTTTACGAGCAGTACTTC.

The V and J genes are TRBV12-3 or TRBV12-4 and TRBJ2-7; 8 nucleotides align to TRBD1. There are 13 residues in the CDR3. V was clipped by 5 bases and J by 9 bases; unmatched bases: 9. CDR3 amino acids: CASSPRGQAAQYF. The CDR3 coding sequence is TGTGCCAGCAGTCCAAGGGGACAGGCGGCGCAGTACTTC.